Below are 28 T cell receptor beta chains sequenced from a single sample in a study of beta chain features in type 1 diabetes. All of the isolated RNA was reverse transcribed, so expressed TCRB transcripts were sequenced. Produced via immunoSEQ multiplex PCR; TCRdb's table is partial and in-frame only. Among under 900,000 clones listed, roughly 15% were seen once. Source material: naive CD4+ T cells from blood. Every receptor here comes from a woman aged 18-29 years in good health.

V is TRBV5-1 and J is TRBJ1-4; 7 nucleotides match TRBD1. Per the germline V gene, CDR1 is SGHRS and CDR2 is YFSETQ. The CDR3 is 18 residues long. V gave up 4 bases and J gave up 2 bases; unmatched junction bases: 14. The CDR3 coding sequence is TGCGCCAGCAGCACAGGTCGGGACAGCTGGAGGACTAATGAAAAACTGTTTTTT. It encodes CASSTGRDSWRTNEKLFF.

The chain has TRBV4-2 and TRBJ2-1; 13 bases fit TRBD2. V was pared by 2 bases and J by 9 bases, with 7 bases of the junction left unmatched. There are 16 residues in the CDR3. Germline-derived CDR1 and CDR2 are LGHNA and YNFKEQ. The CDR3 coding sequence is TGTGCCAGCAGCCAACCCGGACTAGCGGGAGAGGGTGAGCAGTTCTTC. Translation gives CASSQPGLAGEGEQFF.

The rearrangement links TRBV6-1 to TRBJ2-3, with 10 positions matching TRBD2. The germline gives CDR1 MNHNS, CDR2 SASEGT. The CDR3 loop spans 14 amino acids. The ends lost 6 bases at V and 6 bases at J; junction bases unmatched: 6. The CDR3 DNA sequence: TGTGCCAGCAGGTGGAGCGGGGGGGTGGATACGCAGTATTTT. It translates to CASRWSGGVDTQYF.

This rearrangement joins TRBV7-2 to TRBJ2-3; 11 bases agree with TRBD2. The CDR3 loop spans 16 amino acids. CDR1 SGHTA and CDR2 FQGNSA come from the germline V gene. V lost 2 bases and J lost 4; bases outside the gene matches: 5. DNA for the CDR3: TGTGCCAGCAGCTTATGGGTAGCGGGAGGGTCAGATACGCAGTATTTT. It is translated as CASSLWVAGGSDTQYF.

There are a few counts of this clone. The chain joins TRBV18 to TRBJ2-3; TRBD1 is a possible D gene (6 bases). Trimming took 6 bases from V and 0 from J, leaving 16 bases between them. The length of the CDR3 is 16 residues. Per germline, CDR1 KGHSH and CDR2 LQKENI. The CDR3 DNA is TGTGCCAGCTCGTCCAACGGACAGTATAGCACAGATACGCAGTATTTT. This sequence encodes CASSSNGQYSTDTQYF.

J is TRBJ2-5 and V is TRBV6-5; D is perhaps TRBD1 or TRBD2 (5 bases each). The J call is uncertain, as TRBJ2-7 better fits the DNA end. CDR3 length equals 15 residues. Looked up from germline, CDR1 is MNHEY and CDR2 is SVGAGI. The CDR3 DNA sequence: TGTGCCAGCAGTTACTCGGGGGTCGCCTCCTACGAGCAGTACTTC. This gives the protein CASSYSGVASYEQYF.

V gene TRBV10-3 combines with J gene TRBJ1-5; TRBD1 might be the D (6 bases). V lost 5 bases and J 4 bases, leaving 9 bases between the germline ends. The CDR3 is 13 amino acids. From germline, CDR1 is ENHRY and CDR2 SYGVKD. For the CDR3, the DNA is TGTGCCATCAGTCAAACAGGGAATCAGCCCCAGCATTTT. Amino acids: CAISQTGNQPQHF.

To note about this clone: Other DNA sequences in this specimen translate into the identical CDR3. This rearrangement joins TRBV29-1 to TRBJ1-1; no firm D call. Germline CDR1 SQVTM, CDR2 ANQGSEA. The CDR3 runs 12 residues. V was cut by 6 bases and J by 0 bases, with 8 bases left in between. CDR3: CSVKGLNTEAFF. In nucleotides, the CDR3 is TGCAGCGTCAAAGGACTGAACACTGAAGCTTTCTTT.

The chain has TRBV2 and TRBJ2-3; possibly TRBD1 for D (5 bases). The CDR3 loop spans 12 amino acids. V gave up 8 bases and J gave up 11 bases, with 17 bases separating them. The germline CDR1 and CDR2 sequences are SNHLY and FYNNEI. This CDR3 reads CASGAELGLQYF. DNA of the CDR3: TGTGCCAGCGGGGCTGAGTTGGGGCTGCAGTATTTT.

J is TRBJ2-1 and V is TRBV5-1; tentative D call: TRBD2 (6 bases). The CDR3 covers 14 residues. V lost 3 bases, J lost 5 bases, and 12 bases lay in between. Germline V gene sequence: CDR1 SGHRS, CDR2 YFSETQ. The CDR3 nucleotides read TGCGCCAGCAGCTCCGGGACTGCGAACAATGAGCAGTTCTTC. It specifies CASSSGTANNEQFF. Combining the CDR3 with reference TRBV5-1 and TRBJ2-1 gives the whole variable domain KAGVTQTPRYLIKTRGQQVTLSCSPISGHRSVSWYQQTPGQGLQFLFEYFSETQRNKGNFPGRFSGRQFSNSRSEMNVSTLELGDSALYLCASSSGTANNEQFFGPGTRLTVL.

This clone was found a few times. V usage is TRBV2 and J usage is TRBJ2-3; D gene ambiguous. CDR1 and CDR2 from the germline V gene are SNHLY and FYNNEI. This CDR3 is built from 15 residues. Trimming left V 4 bases short and J 4 bases short, with 15 bases between. The CDR3 DNA is TGTGCCAGCAGTGGGGGTCTAGGATGGGCAGATACGCAGTATTTT. Its protein product is CASSGGLGWADTQYF.

The chain has TRBV9 and TRBJ2-3, with 11 positions matching TRBD2. The CDR3 runs 16 residues. Germline assignment: CDR1 SGDLS and CDR2 YYNGEE. Trimming at V came to 2 bases and at J to 0 bases, leaving 2 bases not matched to a gene. The CDR3, as DNA: TGTGCCAGCAGCGTCCGGACTAGCGGGAGCACAGATACGCAGTATTTT. It codes for CASSVRTSGSTDTQYF.

In this sample, this clone turned up a few times. V is TRBV7-2 and J is TRBJ1-1; D may be TRBD1 (5 bases). The CDR3 is made up of 14 amino acids. The ends were cut back, 3 bases at V and 4 bases at J, with 12 bases in the middle. The V gene's germline CDR1 is SGHTA and CDR2 FQGNSA. The CDR3 region has the DNA TGTGCCAGCAGCTTTCATGGGGGGGTCACTGAAGCTTTCTTT. Translating gives CASSFHGGVTEAFF.

This clone was found a few times. The chain is built from TRBV6-5 and TRBJ2-1, with TRBD1 as a possible D gene (5 bases). Germline CDR1 MNHEY, CDR2 SVGAGI. Between the trimmed V and J ends, which lost 2 bases and 6 bases, there was a span of 14 bases. This CDR3 has 15 amino acids. The CDR3 DNA is TGTGCCAGCAGTTACGGATGGGGCGACGGCAATGAGCAGTTCTTC. Translated: CASSYGWGDGNEQFF.

The gene calls are TRBV7-9 and TRBJ2-7; TRBD1 is a possible D gene (5 bases). Germline V lookup: CDR1 SEHNR, CDR2 FQNEAQ (reference sequence). V lost 1 base and J 7 bases, leaving 8 bases between the germline ends. The CDR3 is made up of 12 amino acids. The chain's CDR3 is CASSLGRTEQYF. CDR3 sequence (DNA): TGTGCCAGCAGCTTAGGAAGGACAGAGCAGTACTTC.

The J gene is TRBJ2-3, the V gene TRBV4-3; 11 bases fit TRBD1. Germline V lookup: CDR1 LGHNA, CDR2 YSLEER. The J segment lost 4 bases and the V segment lost 4 bases, leaving 4 bases of the junction unmatched. The CDR3 totals 15 residues. CDR3: CASSLGQGAPDTQYF. DNA for the CDR3: TGCGCCAGCAGCCTAGGACAGGGGGCCCCAGATACGCAGTATTTT.

This clone turned up a few times. The rearrangement links TRBV4-3 to TRBJ2-7; D unresolved. The V gene lost 0 bases and the J gene lost 6 bases, with 9 bases spanning the gap. The CDR3 runs 13 residues. Germline loops: CDR1 LGHNA, CDR2 YSLEER. The chain's CDR3 is CASSQDHRFEQYF. The CDR3 coding sequence is TGCGCCAGCAGCCAAGATCACAGATTCGAGCAGTACTTC.

This clone appeared a few times. The gene calls are TRBV2 and TRBJ2-4; D is undetermined. The CDR3 runs 13 residues. V gave up 8 bases and J gave up 0 bases, with 8 bases separating them. Per the germline V gene, CDR1 is SNHLY and CDR2 is FYNNEI. The CDR3 DNA reads TGTGCCAGCCTGGGATTAGCCAAAAACATTCAGTACTTC. This encodes CASLGLAKNIQYF.

This clone was seen a handful of times. The rearrangement uses TRBV28 and TRBJ2-7, with a tentative D call TRBD1 (5 bases). The CDR3 loop spans 12 amino acids. The germline CDR1 and CDR2 sequences are MDHEN and SYDVKM. Deletions cut 6 bases from V and 2 bases from J, with 8 bases between. The CDR3 loop is CASSRQTYEQYF. The DNA for the CDR3 is TGTGCCAGCAGCCGACAGACCTACGAGCAGTACTTC.

The chain couples TRBV5-1 to TRBJ2-7; 9 bases are a match to TRBD2. CDR3 length equals 16 residues. Trimming took 3 bases from V and 2 from J; bases not matched to a gene: 9. The germline V gene has CDR1 SGHRS and CDR2 YFSETQ. The CDR3 loop reads CASSSSGTLFAYEQYF. The CDR3 region has the DNA TGCGCCAGCAGCTCTAGCGGGACTCTGTTCGCCTACGAGCAGTACTTC.

J is TRBJ2-2 and V is TRBV2, with D unresolved. Germline CDR1 SNHLY, CDR2 FYNNEI. This CDR3 spans 13 amino acids. Deletions cut 5 bases from V and 4 bases from J, with 8 bases between. The CDR3 region has the DNA TGTGCCAGCAGTCTCGACCTCACCGGGGAGCTGTTTTTT. Amino acid sequence: CASSLDLTGELFF.

The V and J genes are TRBV7-6 and TRBJ2-3, with D possibly TRBD2 on 6 matching bases. The V end lost 5 bases, the J end lost 1 base, and 19 bases lay between the germline ends. This CDR3 region has 17 residues. Germline V gene data show CDR1 as SGHVS and CDR2 as FNYEAQ. Here the CDR3 DNA reads TGTGCCAGCAGCACCCGGGACTTCCTCCGCGGCACAGATACGCAGTATTTT. Protein sequence: CASSTRDFLRGTDTQYF.

CDR3 sequence (DNA): TGTGCCAGCAGCGAGGGACTCGACTCCTACAATGAGCAGTTCTTC. Encoded protein: CASSEGLDSYNEQFF. This chain connects TRBV14 to TRBJ2-1; the D gene is possibly TRBD2 (6 bases). V shed 5 bases and J shed 0 bases, with 11 bases lying between them. The length of the CDR3 is 15 residues. In germline, CDR1 is SGHDN, CDR2 FVKESK. Complete variable domain (other parts from reference TRBV14 and TRBJ2-1): EAGVTQFPSHSVIEKGQTVTLRCDPISGHDNLYWYRRVMGKEIKFLLHFVKESKQDESGMPNNRFLAERTGGTYSTLKVQPAELEDSGVYFCASSEGLDSYNEQFFGPGTRLTVL.

This clone has more than one count but fewer than ten. The chain recombines TRBV2 with TRBJ1-3; 10 bases agree with TRBD1. This CDR3 is built from 14 residues. With 5 bases clipped from V and 4 bases from J, the junction kept 2 bases outside the gene matches. CDR1 is SNHLY, CDR2 FYNNEI, per germline. The CDR3 sequence is CASSSTGGGNTIYF. The DNA of the CDR3 is TGTGCCAGCAGTTCGACAGGGGGCGGAAACACCATATATTTT. Full variable domain (remainder filled in from reference TRBV2 and TRBJ1-3): EPEVTQTPSHQVTQMGQEVILRCVPISNHLYFYWYRQILGQKVEFLVSFYNNEISEKSEIFDDQFSVERPDGSNFTLKIRSTKLEDSAMYFCASSSTGGGNTIYFGEGSWLTVV.

J is TRBJ1-3 and V is TRBV11-2, with D perhaps matching TRBD1 (5 bases). The CDR3 contains 16 residues. Germline assignment: CDR1 SGHAT and CDR2 FQNNGV. V lost 5 bases and J lost 2, with 16 bases in between. The CDR3 DNA reads as TGTGCCAGCAGCCCGCGGAACCCAGGGACTGGAAACACCATATATTTT. Protein: CASSPRNPGTGNTIYF.

This clone was seen a handful of times. This rearrangement joins TRBV7-9 to TRBJ2-4; no reliable D call. The V and J ends lost 0 bases and 0 bases respectively, with 12 bases between them. There are 17 residues in the CDR3. Germline loops: CDR1 SEHNR, CDR2 FQNEAQ (reference sequence). CDR3 sequence: CASSLARSVAAKNIQYF. The CDR3 nucleotides are TGTGCCAGCAGCTTAGCGCGCTCGGTAGCAGCCAAAAACATTCAGTACTTC.

V gene TRBV10-2 combines with J gene TRBJ1-2; D is perhaps TRBD1 (5 bases). Germline V gives CDR1 WSHSY, CDR2 SAAADI. The CDR3 sequence is 14 residues long. Trimming removed 5 bases from V and 7 bases from J, with 17 bases in between. For the CDR3, the DNA is TGCGCCAGCAGTTACCCCGGGGCCCTCGGTGGCTACACCTTC. Residues: CASSYPGALGGYTF.

The chain recombines TRBV7-9 with TRBJ2-1; D call uncertain. The CDR3 covers 14 residues. The germline V gene encodes CDR1 SEHNR and CDR2 FQNEAQ (reference sequence). V lost 3 bases to trimming and J lost 3 bases, with 9 bases between them. The CDR3 DNA is TGTGCCAGCAGCTTCGATAGAATCTACAATGAGCAGTTCTTC. Translating gives CASSFDRIYNEQFF.